This T cell receptor beta chain was found in a study of CD8+CD57+ T cells in acquired aplastic anemia (dated by TCRdb to the late 2010s). With respect to the entire study: A mean of roughly 3.2 ug of DNA, ranging from roughly 0.2 to 27.4 ug, was extracted from sorted CD4+ and CD8+ cells. Mean read counts for healthy donor samples were around 10 million for CD4+ cells and roughly 12 million for CD8+ cells. Study-level results and caveats: Roughly 29 CD8+ CDR3 sequences were found in both patients and controls but appeared to be highly expressed in patients and within the immunodominant clones of the patients. Patients and healthy controls showed no significant difference in CD8+ Simpson's diversity (P=0.060).

In this study, sorted CD4+ and CD8+ T cells from the blood of healthy subjects and of severe aplastic anemia patients had their TCR repertoires deep-sequenced. Ficoll-Paque density gradient centrifugation was used to isolate peripheral blood mononuclear cells. Before DNA was extracted, CD4+ and CD8+ T cells were sorted using either FACS or magnetic beads. Genomic DNA was used as template for profiling of TCR beta VDJ combinations and CDR3 sequences. An Illumina HiSeq 2000 was used for TCR repertoire sequencing. In the original analysis: TRBV/TRBJ rearrangement plots, CDR3 size and DJ length profiles, and Simpson's diversity index were used to evaluate the repertoires. The most abundant DNA sequence in the deep sequencing data was defined as the immunodominant clone. CDR3 amino acid sequences were checked for sharing across subjects and were also compared against the VDJdb database and published repertoires. TCRdb reprocessing: public reads trimmed at Q25 with fastp, clones called with MiXCR, in-frame beta chains kept. For every CDR3 protein sequence, its rows merge into one entry that carries the most common genes and DNA. These V and J calls originate from TCRdb's pipeline instead of the authors' own analysis. The sample yields 90,000 to 120,000 distinct CDR3 sequences; 51% were counted once. The ten largest clones represent roughly a third of the sample.

This clonotype was recorded at least ten times. No antigen is known for it. Per-base qualities were not stored, and no clone one base away is much larger. Specimen: sorted CD4+, CD8+, or CD8+CD57+ T cells (not recorded which) from PBMCs. The sequence derives from a human donor in good health, serving as a control.

The sequence in DNA is TGTGCCAGCAGTTTAAGACAGGGGCTCTACGAGCAGTACTTC. Translated, it reads CASSLRQGLYEQYF. The sequence joins TRBV12-3 or TRBV12-4 to TRBJ2-7; TRBD1 fits 8 bases in the junction. Trimming leaves V shorter by 2 bases and J shorter by 3 bases, with the junction holding 3 bases beyond the gene matches. The CDR3 covers 14 residues, taking in both the cysteine and the phenylalanine. Left in the record is the CDR3 DNA by itself, 42 bases read in frame from the first base.